This TCR beta chain was recorded in a study of cytomegalovirus exposure and HLA in healthy donors. In the case of this clone: The antigen is undetermined.

Study observations and caveats: Most of the CMV-associated TCR beta chains (in a later analysis) appeared to be HLA-restricted. A few chains linked to CMV were shown in vitro to be specific for CMV antigens.

PCR was performed using 60 Vbeta and 13 Jbeta primers. The method was immunoSEQ multiplex PCR; TCRdb's version includes in-frame clones alone and lacks a portion of them. In the table there are around 130,000 clones, around 79% of which are singletons. The V and J ends lost 5 bases and 2 bases respectively, with 15 bases between them. This CDR3 is built from 14 residues. Looked up from germline, CDR1 is SQVTM and CDR2 is ANQGSEA. V usage is TRBV29-1 and J usage is TRBJ1-1; TRBD1 is a possible D gene (5 bases). Sequenced: PBMCs. The clonotype was recovered from a woman aged 18 to 35 in good health and CMV-seronegative. The CDR3 DNA follows: TGCAGCGTTTACAACAGGTTGGCTAACACTGAAGCTTTCTTT. This sequence encodes CSVYNRLANTEAFF.